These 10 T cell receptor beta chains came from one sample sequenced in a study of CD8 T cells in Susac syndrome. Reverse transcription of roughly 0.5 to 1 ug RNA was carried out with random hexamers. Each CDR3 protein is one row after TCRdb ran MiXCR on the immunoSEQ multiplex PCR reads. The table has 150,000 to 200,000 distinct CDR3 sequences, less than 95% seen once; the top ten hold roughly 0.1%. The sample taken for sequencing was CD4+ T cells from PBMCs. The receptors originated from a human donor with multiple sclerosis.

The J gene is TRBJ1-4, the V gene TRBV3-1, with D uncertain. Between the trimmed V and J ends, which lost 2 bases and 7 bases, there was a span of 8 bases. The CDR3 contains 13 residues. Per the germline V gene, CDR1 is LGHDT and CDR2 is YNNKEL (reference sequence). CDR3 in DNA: TGTGCCAGCAGCCAAATGGGTGGTGAAAAACTGTTTTTT. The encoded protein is CASSQMGGEKLFF.

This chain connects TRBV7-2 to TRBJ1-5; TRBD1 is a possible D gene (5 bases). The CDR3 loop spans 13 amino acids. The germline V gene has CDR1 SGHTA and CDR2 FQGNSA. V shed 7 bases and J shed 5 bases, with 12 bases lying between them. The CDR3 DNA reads TGTGCCAGCACCCCTTGGGGGGATCAGCCCCAGCATTTT. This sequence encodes CASTPWGDQPQHF.

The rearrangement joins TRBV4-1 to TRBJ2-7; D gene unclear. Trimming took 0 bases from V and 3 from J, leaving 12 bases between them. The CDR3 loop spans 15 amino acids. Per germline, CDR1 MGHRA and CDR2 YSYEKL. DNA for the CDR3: TGCGCCAGCAGCCAAGAAAGGACGGAGAACTACGAGCAGTACTTC. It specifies CASSQERTENYEQYF.

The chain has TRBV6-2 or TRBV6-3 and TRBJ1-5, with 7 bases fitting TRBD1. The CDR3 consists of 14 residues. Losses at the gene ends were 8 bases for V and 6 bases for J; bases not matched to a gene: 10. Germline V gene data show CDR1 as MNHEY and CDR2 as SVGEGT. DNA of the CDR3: TGTGCCAGCCGGAAGACAGGGCCGATTCAGCCCCAGCATTTT. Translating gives CASRKTGPIQPQHF.

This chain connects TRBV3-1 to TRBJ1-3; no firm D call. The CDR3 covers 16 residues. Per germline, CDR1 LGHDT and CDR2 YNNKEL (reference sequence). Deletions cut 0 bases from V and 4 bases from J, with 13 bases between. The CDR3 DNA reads TGTGCCAGCAGCCAAGACAGCTCCTCTCGGGGAAACACCATATATTTT. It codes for CASSQDSSSRGNTIYF.

CDR3 region: CASSYSERWANVLTF. In DNA form, the CDR3 reads TGTGCCAGCAGTTACTCCGAAAGGTGGGCCAACGTCCTGACTTTC. The rearrangement links TRBV6-5 to TRBJ2-6, with D unresolved. CDR3 length: 15 amino acids. Between the trimmed V and J ends, which lost 0 bases and 5 bases, there was a span of 8 bases. Looked up from germline, CDR1 is MNHEY and CDR2 is SVGAGI.

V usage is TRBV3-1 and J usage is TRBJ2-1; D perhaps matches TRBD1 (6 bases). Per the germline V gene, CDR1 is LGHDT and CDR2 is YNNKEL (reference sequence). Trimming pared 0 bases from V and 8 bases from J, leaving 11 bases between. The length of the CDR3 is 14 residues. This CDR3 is CASSQEGARYEQFF. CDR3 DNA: TGTGCCAGCAGCCAAGAGGGGGCCCGGTATGAGCAGTTCTTC.

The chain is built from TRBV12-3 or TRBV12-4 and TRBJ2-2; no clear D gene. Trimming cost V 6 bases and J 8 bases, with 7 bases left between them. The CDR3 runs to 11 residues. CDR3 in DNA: TGTGCCAGCAGGATGCAGGGGGAGCTGTTTTTT. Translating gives CASRMQGELFF.

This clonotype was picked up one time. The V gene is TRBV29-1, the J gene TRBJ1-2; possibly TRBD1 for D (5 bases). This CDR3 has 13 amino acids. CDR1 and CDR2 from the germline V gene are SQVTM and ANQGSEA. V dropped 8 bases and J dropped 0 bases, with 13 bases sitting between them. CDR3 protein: CSTGGGANYGYTF. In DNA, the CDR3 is TGCAGCACTGGGGGGGGAGCTAACTATGGCTACACCTTC. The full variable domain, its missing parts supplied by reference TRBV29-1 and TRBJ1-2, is SAVISQKPSRDICQRGTSLTIQCQVDSQVTMMFWYRQQPGQSLTLIATANQGSEATYESGFVIDKFPISRPNLTFSTLTVSNMSPEDSSIYLCSTGGGANYGYTFGSGTRLTVV.

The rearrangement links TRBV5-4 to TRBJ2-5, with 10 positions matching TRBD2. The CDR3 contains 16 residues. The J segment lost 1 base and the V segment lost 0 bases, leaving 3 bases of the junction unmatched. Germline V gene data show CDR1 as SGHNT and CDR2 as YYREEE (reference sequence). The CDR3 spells CASSLDSGRSQETQYF. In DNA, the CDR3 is TGTGCCAGCAGCTTGGATAGCGGGAGGTCCCAAGAGACCCAGTACTTC.